A selection of T cell receptor beta chains follows, all from one sample in a study of shared clonotypes between healthy human individuals. Sequenced by immunoSEQ multiplex PCR; TCRdb stores in-frame clones only, minus some. The sample has approximately 2.1 million clones; more than 85% are singletons. Sequencing was carried out using naive CD4+ T cells from PBMCs. The receptors here all came from a man in his late teens or twenties in good health. Some clones in this sample may be carry-over from other donors' samples. The CDR3 runs from the conserved cysteine through the conserved F or W. D genes are given only for firm matches. Only some rows state a clone size, as once, few, many or a class for expanded clones.

d_call	v_call	clone_size	j_call	cdr3_aa	cdr3_nt
NA	TRBV6-6	once	TRBJ2-2	CASSFLDSANTGELFF	TGTGCCAGCAGTTTCCTGGACAGTGCGAACACCGGGGAGCTGTTTTTT
NA	TRBV19	NA	TRBJ2-5	CASRMGLGGTQYF	TGTGCCAGTAGGATGGGACTCGGAGGGACCCAGTACTTC
NA	TRBV5-1	once	TRBJ2-1	CASSHTSSPRGNEQFF	TGCGCCAGCAGCCATACTAGCTCCCCCCGGGGCAATGAGCAGTTCTTC
NA	TRBV2	NA	TRBJ2-6	CASYRALGSGANVLTF	TGTGCCAGCTACCGGGCCCTCGGCTCTGGGGCCAACGTCCTGACTTTC
TRBD2	TRBV5-1	NA	TRBJ2-7	CASSLYLLGGSLELVHEQYF	TGCGCCAGCAGCTTGTACCTCCTCGGCGGGAGCCTCGAACTTGTCCACGAGCAGTACTTC
TRBD1	TRBV5-1	NA	TRBJ2-7	CASSSGTGHYEQYF	TGCGCCAGCAGCTCCGGGACAGGACACTACGAGCAGTACTTC
NA	TRBV19	NA	TRBJ1-2	CASSIAGYYGYTF	TGTGCCAGTAGTATAGCAGGGTACTATGGCTACACCTTC
TRBD1	TRBV18	NA	TRBJ2-7	CASSGTGGRDYSYEQYF	TGTGCCAGCTCAGGGACAGGGGGCCGGGACTACTCCTACGAGCAGTACTTC
NA	TRBV27	NA	TRBJ2-6	CASYSGTGANVLTF	TGTGCCAGCTACTCCGGGACCGGGGCCAACGTCCTGACTTTC
NA	TRBV7-8	NA	TRBJ1-2	CASSLRLPLYGYTF	TGTGCCAGCAGCTTACGTCTCCCCTTGTATGGCTACACCTTC
NA	TRBV5-1	NA	TRBJ2-1	CASSLGRTSSYNEQFF	TGCGCCAGCAGCTTGGGGCGGACGAGCTCCTACAATGAGCAGTTCTTC
NA	TRBV18	NA	TRBJ2-7	CASSPRDSAYEQYF	TGTGCCAGCTCACCCCGGGACTCGGCCTACGAGCAGTACTTC
TRBD1	TRBV10-3	NA	TRBJ1-5	CAADREGNQPQHF	TGTGCCGCCGACAGGGAGGGCAATCAGCCCCAGCATTTT
NA	TRBV27	once	TRBJ2-5	CASSLRPVDRDQYF	TGTGCCAGCAGTTTAAGACCGGTTGATCGGGACCAGTACTTC